Below are 8 T cell receptor beta chains sequenced from a single sample in a study of a mutant IDH1 vaccine in newly diagnosed glioma. Here immunoSEQ multiplex PCR was the method, and the copy in TCRdb shows in-frame clones only, minus some. In the table there are about 42,000 clones, 80% to 90% of which are singletons. Described time point: week 5, during vaccination. Vaccination comprised doses that each held 300 ug of mutant IDH1 20-mer peptide, plus topical imiquimod. What these receptors recognize is not known. Sequencing used PBMCs, obtained from a glioma patient whose treatment included an IDH1 peptide vaccine. These receptors were collected from a man between 35 and 55 years old with glioma.

This sequence joins TRBV7-2 and TRBJ2-7, with D possibly being TRBD1 or TRBD2 (5 bases each). The V gene lost 4 bases and the J gene lost 4 bases, with 14 bases spanning the gap. CDR1 SGHTA and CDR2 FQGNSA come from the germline V gene. CDR3 length: 14 residues. CDR3 coding DNA: TGTGCCAGCAGCTCGTGGGGACCGGAGTACGAGCAGTACTTC. Translating gives CASSSWGPEYEQYF.

This chain joins TRBV5-8 and TRBJ1-4, with D perhaps matching TRBD1 (6 bases). The germline V gene encodes CDR1 SGHTS and CDR2 YDEGEE. V lost 0 bases, J lost 4 bases, and 13 bases lay in between. This CDR3 is built from 16 residues. CDR3 in amino acids: CASSLARGGFNEKLFF. As DNA, the CDR3 is TGTGCCAGCAGCTTGGCCCGGGGGGGCTTTAATGAAAAACTGTTTTTT. Full variable domain (remainder filled in from reference TRBV5-8 and TRBJ1-4): EAGVTQSPTHLIKTRGQQATLRCSPISGHTSVYWYQQALGLGLQFLLWYDEGEERNRGNFPPRFSGRQFPNYSSELNVNALELEDSALYLCASSLARGGFNEKLFFGSGTQLSVL.

V usage is TRBV27 and J usage is TRBJ1-2, with 8 bases matching TRBD1. The V gene end was trimmed by 5 bases and the J gene end by 2 bases; junction bases not matched to a gene: 7. CDR1 and CDR2 from the germline V gene are MNHEY and SMNVEV (reference sequence). The CDR3 spans 15 residues. The CDR3 sequence: CASSVRQGSNYGYTF. The CDR3 DNA follows: TGTGCCAGCAGTGTCCGACAGGGGTCAAACTATGGCTACACCTTC.

The rearrangement joins TRBV15 to TRBJ1-5; TRBD1 matches at 9 bases. Losses at the gene ends were 0 bases for V and 6 bases for J; bases not matched to a gene: 6. CDR1 is LNHNV, CDR2 YYDKDF, per germline (reference sequence). This CDR3 region has 16 residues. This chain's CDR3 is CATSRDRQTGGQPQHF. The CDR3 DNA follows: TGTGCCACCAGCAGAGACCGGCAGACAGGGGGTCAGCCCCAGCATTTT.

CDR3 DNA sequence: TGCGCCAGCAGCCAATCAATGGCCTACGAGCAGTACTTC. This encodes CASSQSMAYEQYF. The V call is TRBV4-3, the J call TRBJ2-7; D ambiguous. The CDR3 runs to 13 residues. V lost 2 bases and J 2 bases, leaving 7 bases between the germline ends. CDR1 and CDR2 (germline): LGHNA, YSLEER.

This sequence joins TRBV27 and TRBJ2-7; TRBD1 aligns across 8 bases. The germline gives CDR1 MNHEY, CDR2 SMNVEV (reference sequence). V trimming: 4 bases; J trimming: 5 bases; junction bases outside the gene matches: 19. This CDR3 has 18 residues. The CDR3 reads CASSSLLFGTGSSNEQYF. CDR3 bases: TGTGCCAGCAGTTCATTACTGTTCGGGACAGGAAGCTCTAACGAGCAGTACTTC.

The genes are TRBV6-5 and TRBJ2-7; TRBD2 matches 16 bases. V lost 7 bases, J lost 7 bases, and 7 bases stayed unmatched. CDR1 is MNHEY, CDR2 SVGAGI, per germline. The CDR3 is made up of 15 amino acids. The CDR3 protein is CASKGTSGRVGEQYF. Here the CDR3 DNA reads TGTGCCAGCAAGGGGACTAGCGGGAGGGTGGGGGAGCAGTACTTC.

This clone was detected only once. The gene calls are TRBV6-6 and TRBJ2-1; weak D call: TRBD2 (5 bases). Germline CDR1 and CDR2: MNHNY and SVGAGI (reference sequence). Trimming left V 2 bases short and J 1 base short, with 9 bases between. This CDR3 spans 15 amino acids. The DNA of the CDR3 is TGTGCCAGCAGTTACCAACTAGGTTCCTACAATGAGCAGTTCTTC. Protein product: CASSYQLGSYNEQFF.